These T cell receptor beta chains were read from a single sample in a study of vaccination and CD4 T cells after COVID-19. TCRdb re-analysed the PCR reads in MiXCR, keeping a single row per CDR3 protein. Of fewer than 20,000 distinct CDR3 sequences detected, approximately 70% appear once; the ten largest clones hold approximately 17%. No antigen is known for these receptors. Specimen: CD4+ T cells from blood, cultured in vitro. Every receptor here comes from a human donor who had recovered from COVID-19. CDR3s include the opening cysteine and the closing phenylalanine or tryptophan. A D gene is named only where the DNA matches it firmly. Not every row has a clone size; where given, it reads once, few, many or a size class.

CDR3aa: CASSQLTRGATNEKLFF; CDR3nt: TGTGCCAGCAGCCAACTCACCAGGGGGGCAACTAATGAAAAACTGTTTTTT; abundance: once; d_gene: TRBD1; v_gene: TRBV7-6; j_gene: TRBJ1-4
CDR3aa: CASSLDRGLNTEAFF; CDR3nt: TGTGCCAGCAGTTTAGACAGGGGGTTGAACACTGAAGCTTTCTTT; abundance: NA; d_gene: TRBD1; v_gene: TRBV27; j_gene: TRBJ1-1
CDR3aa: CAWLDPPRGTQYF; CDR3nt: TGTGCCTGGTTGGACCCCCCGAGGGGAACGCAGTATTTT; abundance: few; d_gene: NA; v_gene: TRBV30; j_gene: TRBJ2-3
CDR3aa: CASSLSTGQNQPQHF; CDR3nt: TGTGCCAGCAGCTTATCGACAGGACAGAATCAGCCCCAGCATTTT; abundance: NA; d_gene: NA; v_gene: TRBV7-2; j_gene: TRBJ1-5
CDR3aa: CASNLRGGNTEAFF; CDR3nt: TGTGCCAGCAACCTCAGGGGCGGGAACACTGAAGCTTTCTTT; abundance: NA; d_gene: NA; v_gene: TRBV11-2; j_gene: TRBJ1-1
CDR3aa: CSAIAGAFGELFF; CDR3nt: TGCAGTGCTATAGCGGGAGCCTTCGGGGAGCTGTTTTTT; abundance: few; d_gene: TRBD2; v_gene: TRBV20-1; j_gene: TRBJ2-2
CDR3aa: CASSLLWGGSYNEQFF; CDR3nt: TGTGCCAGCAGCTTACTGTGGGGGGGCTCCTACAATGAGCAGTTCTTC; abundance: once; d_gene: TRBD2; v_gene: TRBV7-2; j_gene: TRBJ2-1
CDR3aa: CASSQGSPLLSIGYTF; CDR3nt: TGCGCCAGCAGCCAAGGTTCCCCACTCCTATCGATTGGCTACACCTTC; abundance: NA; d_gene: NA; v_gene: TRBV4-3; j_gene: TRBJ1-2
CDR3aa: CASSVAPAASTDTQYF; CDR3nt: TGCGCCAGCAGTGTGGCCCCCGCGGCTAGCACAGATACGCAGTATTTT; abundance: NA; d_gene: NA; v_gene: TRBV10-1; j_gene: TRBJ2-3
CDR3aa: CATSDSLLQETQYF; CDR3nt: TGTGCCACCAGTGATTCGCTACTCCAAGAGACCCAGTACTTC; abundance: few; d_gene: NA; v_gene: TRBV24-1; j_gene: TRBJ2-5
CDR3aa: CASSGRNLATSSYEQYF; CDR3nt: TGTGCCAGCAGCGGGAGAAACCTAGCCACGAGCTCCTACGAGCAGTACTTC; abundance: NA; d_gene: NA; v_gene: TRBV7-2; j_gene: TRBJ2-7
CDR3aa: CSATRTPSYEQYF; CDR3nt: TGCAGTGCTACAAGGACCCCTTCCTACGAGCAGTACTTC; abundance: NA; d_gene: NA; v_gene: TRBV20-1; j_gene: TRBJ2-7
CDR3aa: CARGSGTYEQYF; CDR3nt: TGTGCCAGGGGGAGCGGGACCTACGAGCAGTACTTC; abundance: NA; d_gene: TRBD2; v_gene: TRBV19; j_gene: TRBJ2-7
CDR3aa: CASSAGTSGIGEQFF; CDR3nt: TGTGCCAGCTCAGCCGGGACTAGCGGTATCGGTGAGCAGTTCTTC; abundance: NA; d_gene: TRBD2; v_gene: TRBV18; j_gene: TRBJ2-1
CDR3aa: CATSDSRQGGETQYF; CDR3nt: TGTGCCACCAGTGATTCCCGACAGGGTGGGGAGACCCAGTACTTC; abundance: NA; d_gene: TRBD1; v_gene: TRBV24-1; j_gene: TRBJ2-5
CDR3aa: CSAPGGGSGRYEQYF; CDR3nt: TGCAGTGCACCCGGGGGGGGCAGCGGTCGCTACGAGCAGTACTTC; abundance: NA; d_gene: TRBD2; v_gene: TRBV20-1; j_gene: TRBJ2-7
CDR3aa: CASSWRASELPFSSYEQYF; CDR3nt: TGTGCCAGCAGTTGGCGGGCTAGCGAGCTTCCGTTTAGCTCCTACGAGCAGTACTTC; abundance: few; d_gene: NA; v_gene: TRBV27; j_gene: TRBJ2-7
CDR3aa: CATSGWAGSNQPQHF; CDR3nt: TGTGCCACCAGCGGTTGGGCAGGAAGCAATCAGCCCCAGCATTTT; abundance: NA; d_gene: NA; v_gene: TRBV15; j_gene: TRBJ1-5
CDR3aa: CASSPGWTVYNSPLHF; CDR3nt: TGTGCCAGTAGTCCGGGGTGGACGGTTTATAATTCACCCCTCCACTTT; abundance: NA; d_gene: NA; v_gene: TRBV19; j_gene: TRBJ1-6
CDR3aa: CASSRPGRGIGNQPQHF; CDR3nt: TGTGCCAGCAGCCGCCCCGGGAGGGGAATTGGCAATCAGCCCCAGCATTTT; abundance: NA; d_gene: NA; v_gene: TRBV28; j_gene: TRBJ1-5
CDR3aa: CASSSAAGTGGKEQYF; CDR3nt: TGTGCCAGCAGCTCGGCAGCCGGGACAGGGGGCAAGGAGCAGTACTTC; abundance: NA; d_gene: TRBD1; v_gene: TRBV7-2; j_gene: TRBJ2-7
CDR3aa: CASSLAFRLAGADTQYF; CDR3nt: TGTGCCAGCAGCTTAGCGTTCCGACTAGCGGGAGCAGATACGCAGTATTTT; abundance: few; d_gene: TRBD2; v_gene: TRBV7-8; j_gene: TRBJ2-3
CDR3aa: CASTYLGRDTQYF; CDR3nt: TGTGCCAGCACCTACCTAGGGAGAGATACGCAGTATTTT; abundance: NA; d_gene: NA; v_gene: TRBV6-2/TRBV6-3; j_gene: TRBJ2-3
CDR3aa: CANPSKGFGGQGAHSSDQPQHF; CDR3nt: TGTGCCAACCCCAGCAAGGGGTTTGGGGGACAGGGGGCCCATTCATCCGATCAGCCCCAGCATTTT; abundance: NA; d_gene: NA; v_gene: TRBV21-1; j_gene: TRBJ1-5
CDR3aa: CATSRAGGREGDQPQHF; CDR3nt: TGTGCCACCAGCAGAGCGGGTGGGAGGGAGGGCGATCAGCCCCAGCATTTT; abundance: NA; d_gene: NA; v_gene: TRBV15; j_gene: TRBJ1-5
CDR3aa: CASSISGGSTGELFF; CDR3nt: TGTGCCAGTAGTATTTCAGGGGGCAGTACCGGGGAGCTGTTTTTT; abundance: NA; d_gene: TRBD1; v_gene: TRBV19; j_gene: TRBJ2-2
CDR3aa: CSAQKTENNQPQHF; CDR3nt: TGCAGTGCTCAGAAGACAGAGAACAATCAGCCCCAGCATTTT; abundance: NA; d_gene: NA; v_gene: TRBV20-1; j_gene: TRBJ1-5
CDR3aa: CASRRAGASYNEQFF; CDR3nt: TGTGCCAGCCGCAGAGCGGGGGCTTCCTACAATGAGCAGTTCTTC; abundance: NA; d_gene: TRBD2; v_gene: TRBV28; j_gene: TRBJ2-1
CDR3aa: CSARDGLKGTFYNEQFF; CDR3nt: TGCAGTGCTAGAGATGGCTTGAAGGGGACCTTCTACAATGAGCAGTTCTTC; abundance: NA; d_gene: NA; v_gene: TRBV20-1; j_gene: TRBJ2-1
CDR3aa: CASRDSGGNTIYF; CDR3nt: TGTGCCAGTCGGGACTCCGGGGGAAACACCATATATTTT; abundance: NA; d_gene: NA; v_gene: TRBV19; j_gene: TRBJ1-3
CDR3aa: CASSALNGNQPQHF; CDR3nt: TGTGCCAGTAGTGCACTAAACGGCAATCAGCCCCAGCATTTT; abundance: NA; d_gene: NA; v_gene: TRBV19; j_gene: TRBJ1-5
CDR3aa: CAWTGLGLAGAYEQNF; CDR3nt: TGTGCCTGGACAGGGCTCGGTCTAGCGGGGGCCTACGAGCAGAACTTC; abundance: NA; d_gene: TRBD2; v_gene: TRBV30; j_gene: TRBJ2-7
CDR3aa: CASSLGTGGNQPQHF; CDR3nt: TGTGCCAGCAGCTTGGGGACAGGGGGCAATCAGCCCCAGCATTTT; abundance: NA; d_gene: TRBD1; v_gene: TRBV7-9; j_gene: TRBJ1-5
CDR3aa: CAISSDPRDPPYEQYF; CDR3nt: TGTGCCATCAGCAGCGATCCGAGGGACCCTCCCTACGAGCAGTACTTC; abundance: NA; d_gene: NA; v_gene: TRBV21-1; j_gene: TRBJ2-7
CDR3aa: CASKGQGRNQPQHF; CDR3nt: TGTGCCAGCAAGGGACAGGGGCGCAATCAGCCCCAGCATTTT; abundance: few; d_gene: TRBD1; v_gene: TRBV27; j_gene: TRBJ1-5
CDR3aa: CASSPWTVNTEAFF; CDR3nt: TGTGCCAGCAGTCCTTGGACGGTGAACACTGAAGCTTTCTTT; abundance: NA; d_gene: NA; v_gene: TRBV6-2/TRBV6-3; j_gene: TRBJ1-1
CDR3aa: CASSQSGGLGYTF; CDR3nt: TGTGCCAGCAGCCAATCAGGGGGCTTGGGCTACACCTTC; abundance: NA; d_gene: TRBD1; v_gene: TRBV27; j_gene: TRBJ1-2
CDR3aa: CASSELRWGVQETQYF; CDR3nt: TGTGCCAGCAGTGAATTAAGGTGGGGGGTCCAAGAGACCCAGTACTTC; abundance: NA; d_gene: NA; v_gene: TRBV25-1; j_gene: TRBJ2-5
CDR3aa: CASSFGGLRETQYF; CDR3nt: TGTGCTAGCAGCTTTGGGGGGTTACGAGAGACCCAGTACTTC; abundance: NA; d_gene: NA; v_gene: TRBV7-6; j_gene: TRBJ2-5
CDR3aa: CASSLTANSGANVLTF; CDR3nt: TGTGCCAGCAGCTTAACAGCAAACTCTGGGGCCAACGTCCTGACTTTC; abundance: NA; d_gene: NA; v_gene: TRBV7-2; j_gene: TRBJ2-6